The TCR beta chain under discussion was sequenced for a study of cytomegalovirus exposure and HLA in healthy donors. Findings and caveats of the study: Available immune exposure information was restricted to CMV serostatus only. Specificity for CMV antigens was confirmed in vitro for a few of the CMV-associated chains.

PCR amplification relied on 60 Vbeta primers (plus 13 Jbeta primers). TCRdb's table, derived via immunoSEQ multiplex PCR, lists solely in-frame clones and lacks some. The sample lists roughly 69,000 clones; more than 60% were seen once. Notes on this clone: Its specificity is not known.

Source material: PBMCs. The receptor comes from a male donor in good health and CMV-seropositive.

For the CDR3, the DNA is TGCGCCAGCAGCTCGGGACTAGCGACGAGGTCCGGGGAGCTGTTTTTT. This translates into CASSSGLATRSGELFF. The chain uses TRBV5-1 and TRBJ2-2; 10 bases are a match to TRBD2. With V trimmed by 3 bases and J by 6 bases, 8 bases remained unmatched. This CDR3 has 16 residues. CDR1 and CDR2 from the germline V gene are SGHRS and YFSETQ.